This TCR beta chain is drawn from a study of shared clonotypes between healthy human individuals. On the study more broadly: Donors had three CD4 naive, three CD4 memory, two CD8 naive and one CD8 memory plate apiece.

There were no recent acute infections or vaccinations among the donors, who were healthy HIV-negative adults. Here immunoSEQ multiplex PCR was the method, and the copy in TCRdb shows in-frame clones only, minus some. This table holds over a million clones, approximately 97% found once. Study results and caveats: It was anticipated that sequencing depth would influence how many clonotypes donors shared.

Of note for this clone: Its antigen is still unknown.

The germline CDR1 and CDR2 sequences are ENHRY and SYGVKD. The CDR3 runs to 15 residues. The junction had 10 bases not matched to a gene; V was cut back by 5 bases and J by 8 bases. The material sequenced was naive CD4+ T cells sorted from blood. Subset reported: CD45RA+ positively selected. The origin of this receptor is a man between 25 and 39 years old in good health. This chain links TRBV10-3 with TRBJ2-1; 9 nucleotides match TRBD1. The CDR3: CAISFFDRGNDEQFF. CDR3 DNA: TGTGCCATCAGTTTTTTCGACAGGGGGAACGATGAGCAGTTCTTC.